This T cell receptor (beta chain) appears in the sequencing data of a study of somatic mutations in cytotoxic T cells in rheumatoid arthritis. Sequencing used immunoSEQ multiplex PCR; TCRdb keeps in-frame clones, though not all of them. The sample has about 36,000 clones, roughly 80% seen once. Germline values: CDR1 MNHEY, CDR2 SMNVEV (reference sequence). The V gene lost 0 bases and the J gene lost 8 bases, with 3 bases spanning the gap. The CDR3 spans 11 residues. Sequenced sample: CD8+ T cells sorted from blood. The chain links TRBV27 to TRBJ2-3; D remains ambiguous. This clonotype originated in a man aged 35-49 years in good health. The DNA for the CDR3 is TGTGCCAGCAGTTTATCGGGTACGCAGTATTTT. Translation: CASSLSGTQYF.